This T cell receptor beta chain was found in a study of beta chain features in type 1 diabetes. General study findings and limits: Type 1 diabetes patients had moderately but significantly shorter TCRB CDR3s in all four CD4+ subsets.

This clone occurred a few times. Its antigen remains unidentified. All of the isolated RNA was reverse transcribed, so expressed TCRB transcripts were sequenced. Data came from immunoSEQ multiplex PCR; TCRdb stores just in-frame clones and leaves some out. This table holds more than 150,000 clones, roughly 9% found once. The V end was cut by 5 bases, the J end by 2 bases, with 12 bases between. The CDR3 is made up of 14 amino acids. Germline V CDR1 and CDR2: SGHAT, FQDESV (reference sequence). Sequences were obtained from central memory CD4+ T cells from blood. The TCR sequence derives from a woman aged 25 to 39 with type 1 diabetes. The chain links TRBV11-1 to TRBJ2-5, with D hard to call. The CDR3 DNA reads TGTGCCAGCAGCCTCCCCGGGTGGCAAGAGACCCAGTACTTC. Translated: CASSLPGWQETQYF.